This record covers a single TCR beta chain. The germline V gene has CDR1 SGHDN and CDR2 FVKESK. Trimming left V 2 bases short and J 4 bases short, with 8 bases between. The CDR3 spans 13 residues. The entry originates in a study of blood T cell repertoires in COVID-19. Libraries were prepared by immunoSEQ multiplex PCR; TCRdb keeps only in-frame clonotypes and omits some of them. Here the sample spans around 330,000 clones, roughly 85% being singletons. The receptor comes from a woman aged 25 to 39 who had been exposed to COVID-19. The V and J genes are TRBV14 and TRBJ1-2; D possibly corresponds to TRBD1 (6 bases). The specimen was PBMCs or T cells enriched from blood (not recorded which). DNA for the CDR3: TGTGCCAGCAGCCAACAACAGGGCTATGGCTACACCTTC. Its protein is CASSQQQGYGYTF.